The present T cell receptor (beta chain) was sequenced within a study of OX40 agonist ivuxolimab in advanced cancers. Study-wide background: Three patients got partial responses; one had hepatocellular carcinoma and two had cutaneous melanoma.

General study findings and limits: Among the nonresponders, some also had low normalized T-cell clonal expansion.

The protocol was immunoSEQ multiplex PCR, while the TCRdb copy is restricted to in-frame clones and leaves out a portion. The sample includes 40,000 to 60,000 clones, roughly nine tenths seen only once; the top ten take approximately 10%. A note on this clone: Its specificity is not known.

J gave up 4 bases and V 5 bases, and 3 bases lay outside the gene matches. The CDR3 loop spans 14 amino acids. Germline V gene sequence: CDR1 MNHEY, CDR2 SMNVEV (reference sequence). The chain carries TRBV27 and TRBJ2-2; TRBD2 aligns across 8 bases. Here the sequenced sample was CD4+ or CD8+ T cells sorted from blood, taken in a trial of the OX40 agonist ivuxolimab. The source of this sequence is an adult with an advanced solid tumor such as melanoma, head and neck, liver or kidney cancer. CDR3 bases: TGTGCCAGCAGTCGGAGCGGGGGCACCGGGGAGCTGTTTTTT. Protein: CASSRSGGTGELFF.